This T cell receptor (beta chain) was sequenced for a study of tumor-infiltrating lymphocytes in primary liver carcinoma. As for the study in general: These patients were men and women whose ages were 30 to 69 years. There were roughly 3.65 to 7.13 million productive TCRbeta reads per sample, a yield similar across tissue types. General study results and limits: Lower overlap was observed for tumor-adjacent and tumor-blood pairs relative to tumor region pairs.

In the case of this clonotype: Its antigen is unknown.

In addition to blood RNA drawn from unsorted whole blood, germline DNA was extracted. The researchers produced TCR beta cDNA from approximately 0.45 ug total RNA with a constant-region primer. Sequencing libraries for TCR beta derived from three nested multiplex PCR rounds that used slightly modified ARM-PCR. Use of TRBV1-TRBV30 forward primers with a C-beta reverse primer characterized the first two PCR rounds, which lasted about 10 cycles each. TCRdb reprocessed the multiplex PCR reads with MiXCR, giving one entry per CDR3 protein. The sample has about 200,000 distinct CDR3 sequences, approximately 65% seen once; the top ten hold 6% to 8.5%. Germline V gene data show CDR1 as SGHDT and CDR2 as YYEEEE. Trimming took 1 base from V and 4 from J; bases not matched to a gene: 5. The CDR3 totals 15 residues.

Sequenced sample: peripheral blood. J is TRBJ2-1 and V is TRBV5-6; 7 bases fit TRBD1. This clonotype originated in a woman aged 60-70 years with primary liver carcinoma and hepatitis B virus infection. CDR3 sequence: CASSLQGQTYNEQFF. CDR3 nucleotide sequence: TGTGCCAGCAGCTTGCAGGGACAGACGTACAATGAGCAGTTCTTC.